This TCR beta chain is from a study of blood T cell repertoires in COVID-19. Study in general: COVID-19 samples, acute and convalescent, were from the United States, Italy and Spain. T cells, B-cell-depleted T cells, or PBMCs provided the cDNA or gDNA that served as material.

The CDR3 has 15 residues. CDR1 and CDR2 from the germline V gene are LGHNA and YNFKEQ. V dropped 0 bases and J dropped 5 bases, with 14 bases sitting between them. Per the study methods: Cell counts per sample came from amplifying reference gene primers. The method was immunoSEQ multiplex PCR; TCRdb's version includes in-frame clones alone and lacks a portion of them. V and J calls and clone size come straight from that table; D and trimming were deduced from the DNA. The table has 65,000 to 80,000 clones, 85% to 90% seen once. Sequencing was done on a sample of peripheral blood. The TCR originated in a man in his fifties or sixties with active COVID-19. The chain couples TRBV4-2 to TRBJ2-7; possible D gene TRBD1, 5 bases. In nucleotides, the CDR3 is TGTGCCAGCAGCCAAGAAACCGAAGGCAGGGACGAGCAGTACTTC. Its translation: CASSQETEGRDEQYF.